The 18 T cell receptor beta chains listed next were all sequenced from one sample in a study of cytomegalovirus exposure and HLA in healthy donors. The PCR was carried out with 60 Vbeta primers and 13 Jbeta primers. The repertoire was sequenced with immunoSEQ multiplex PCR; TCRdb's copy has only in-frame clones and lacks some. The repertoire holds 60,000 to 100,000 clones, with more than 60% as singletons. Sequenced input: PBMCs. These receptors originate from a man aged 35-49 years in good health and CMV-seronegative.

The CDR3 sequence: CASSSRSSGRGGSVEQFF. The CDR3 region has the DNA TGTGCCAGCAGCTCCCGGTCTAGCGGGAGGGGGGGTTCGGTTGAGCAGTTCTTC. This rearrangement joins TRBV11-3 to TRBJ2-1; 12 bases align to TRBD2. The trim removed 4 bases at V and 9 bases at J, leaving 16 bases unmatched. The CDR3 has 18 amino acids. Germline V lookup: CDR1 SGHNT, CDR2 YENEEA. The full variable domain, with the rest looked up from reference TRBV11-3 and TRBJ2-1, is EAGVVQSPRYKIIEKKQPVAFWCNPISGHNTLYWYLQNLGQGPELLIRYENEEAVDDSQLPKDRFSAERLKGVDSTLKIQPAELGDSAVYLCASSSRSSGRGGSVEQFFGPGTRLTVL.

The chain combines TRBV6-4 with TRBJ2-1; D is possibly TRBD2 (7 bases). CDR1 and CDR2 (germline): MRHNA, SNTAGT. Trimming stripped 3 bases from V and 4 bases from J, with 13 bases between. CDR3 length: 15 amino acids. The CDR3 DNA sequence: TGTGCCAGCAGTGATAGAGGGGGGGGTTACAATGAGCAGTTCTTC. It yields the protein CASSDRGGGYNEQFF.

This sequence joins TRBV6-6 and TRBJ2-3, with 7 positions matching TRBD1. V lost 8 bases and J lost 6; bases outside the gene matches: 8. Germline V CDR1 and CDR2: MNHNY, SVGAGI (reference sequence). CDR3 size: 13 residues. CDR3 amino acids: CASQGDRWDTQYF. The DNA of the CDR3 is TGTGCCAGCCAGGGGGACCGGTGGGATACGCAGTATTTT.

This sequence joins TRBV19 and TRBJ2-2; TRBD2 might be the D (5 bases). The CDR3 loop spans 19 amino acids. Germline lookup yields CDR1 LNHDA and CDR2 SQIVND (reference sequence). Trimming left V 3 bases short and J 0 bases short, with 20 bases between. The CDR3 here is CASSIPGLGAEANTGELFF. Here the CDR3 DNA reads TGTGCCAGTAGTATCCCCGGTTTAGGAGCGGAGGCGAACACCGGGGAGCTGTTTTTT.

The V and J genes are TRBV27 and TRBJ2-1; a weak D match, TRBD2 (5 bases). Per the germline V gene, CDR1 is MNHEY and CDR2 is SMNVEV (reference sequence). Trimming took off 2 bases at V and 7 bases at J, with 9 bases between the two ends. The CDR3 sequence is 13 residues long. The chain's CDR3 is CASSLRGKNEQFF. CDR3 in DNA: TGTGCCAGCAGTTTACGAGGGAAGAATGAGCAGTTCTTC.

This clone was observed a few times. The rearrangement links TRBV2 to TRBJ2-2, with TRBD1 as a possible D gene (6 bases). V was trimmed by 11 bases and J by 6 bases, leaving 13 bases between them. CDR3 length: 12 amino acids. Germline values: CDR1 SNHLY, CDR2 FYNNEI. The CDR3 DNA follows: TGTGCCGGAGGCAGGGGACCCGGGGAGCTGTTTTTT. As protein: CAGGRGPGELFF.

This clone has a handful of counts. V is TRBV28 and J is TRBJ2-5; 8 bases are shared with TRBD2. J gave up 7 bases and V 6 bases, and 16 bases lay outside the gene matches. This CDR3 comprises 16 residues. Germline values: CDR1 MDHEN, CDR2 SYDVKM. The CDR3 DNA reads TGTGCCAGCAGCCCCGCAGGGAGCGGGAGAAGCGCGACCCAGTACTTC. Protein product: CASSPAGSGRSATQYF. Supplemented by reference TRBV28 and TRBJ2-5, the full variable domain reads DVKVTQSSRYLVKRTGEKVFLECVQDMDHENMFWYRQDPGLGLRLIYFSYDVKMKEKGDIPEGYSVSREKKERFSLILESASTNQTSMYLCASSPAGSGRSATQYFGPGTRLLVL.

This clone was counted between two and nine times. The CDR3, as DNA: TGTGCCAGCAGCCGCAGCTACGAGCAGTACTTC. Amino acid sequence: CASSRSYEQYF. The chain combines TRBV14 with TRBJ2-7; unclear D gene. Germline loops: CDR1 SGHDN, CDR2 FVKESK. The CDR3 runs 11 residues. The V end was cut by 4 bases, the J end by 3 bases, with 4 bases between. The full variable domain, completed using reference TRBV14 and TRBJ2-7, is EAGVTQFPSHSVIEKGQTVTLRCDPISGHDNLYWYRRVMGKEIKFLLHFVKESKQDESGMPNNRFLAERTGGTYSTLKVQPAELEDSGVYFCASSRSYEQYFGPGTRLTVT.

The chain recombines TRBV4-1 with TRBJ1-5, with 9 bases that match TRBD1. V gave up 0 bases and J gave up 5 bases; unmatched junction bases: 8. This CDR3 spans 17 amino acids. In germline, CDR1 is MGHRA, CDR2 YSYEKL. The CDR3 spells CASSQELGTGRHQPQHF. For the CDR3, the DNA is TGCGCCAGCAGCCAAGAACTAGGGACAGGGAGGCATCAGCCCCAGCATTTT.

The chain carries TRBV7-3 and TRBJ2-7, with D possibly being TRBD2 (6 bases). The V gene's germline CDR1 is SGHTA and CDR2 FQGTGA. The CDR3 extends over 14 amino acids. V dropped 5 bases and J dropped 3 bases, with 14 bases sitting between them. For the CDR3, the DNA is TGTGCCAGCAGCCTCCAGGCGGGGTACTACGAGCAGTACTTC. This translates into CASSLQAGYYEQYF.

This chain uses TRBV4-2 with TRBJ1-3; D not resolved. Trimming stripped 3 bases from V and 0 bases from J, with 9 bases between. The CDR3 runs 15 residues. CDR1 is LGHNA, CDR2 YNFKEQ, per germline. The CDR3, as DNA: TGTGCCAGCAGCCATGATGACAACTCTGGAAACACCATATATTTT. Its protein product is CASSHDDNSGNTIYF.

This clone was observed a few times. The chain recombines TRBV19 with TRBJ1-1, with D possibly being TRBD1 (5 bases). Germline V gene data show CDR1 as LNHDA and CDR2 as SQIVND (reference sequence). Deletions cut 3 bases from V and 4 bases from J, with 18 bases between. CDR3 size: 16 residues. CDR3 residues: CASSIGQGRLGTEAFF. CDR3 sequence (DNA): TGTGCCAGTAGTATTGGCCAGGGCCGCCTGGGCACTGAAGCTTTCTTT.

The chain is built from TRBV2 and TRBJ2-7, with 7 bases lining up with TRBD1. The CDR3 covers 14 residues. Germline CDR1 and CDR2: SNHLY and FYNNEI. The trim removed 4 bases at V and 4 bases at J, leaving 7 bases unmatched. CDR3 protein: CASSGLTGSYEQYF. The CDR3 DNA sequence: TGTGCCAGCAGTGGGTTGACAGGGTCGTACGAGCAGTACTTC. The entire variable domain, with the rest obtained from reference TRBV2 and TRBJ2-7, is as follows: EPEVTQTPSHQVTQMGQEVILRCVPISNHLYFYWYRQILGQKVEFLVSFYNNEISEKSEIFDDQFSVERPDGSNFTLKIRSTKLEDSAMYFCASSGLTGSYEQYFGPGTRLTVT.

V gene TRBV19 combines with J gene TRBJ1-5, with 9 bases fitting TRBD1. V lost 3 bases to trimming and J lost 0 bases; unmatched junction nucleotides: 6. This CDR3 comprises 17 residues. Germline assignment: CDR1 LNHDA and CDR2 SQIVND (reference sequence). CDR3: CASSMGWTGDSNQPQHF. The CDR3 region has the DNA TGTGCCAGTAGTATGGGTTGGACAGGGGATAGCAATCAGCCCCAGCATTTT.

The chain couples TRBV10-3 to TRBJ2-5, with 8 bases aligning to TRBD2. Germline CDR1 is ENHRY and CDR2 is SYGVKD. CDR3 length: 16 residues. The junction had 13 bases not matched to a gene; V was cut back by 6 bases and J by 4 bases. The CDR3 coding sequence is TGTGCCATCAGCGGCCGAGCGGGAGACTCTGGAGAGACCCAGTACTTC. It encodes CAISGRAGDSGETQYF.

The rearrangement uses TRBV18 and TRBJ1-4; D might be TRBD1 (6 bases). The V gene's germline CDR1 is KGHSH and CDR2 LQKENI. The CDR3 length is 15 residues. Trimming removed 5 bases from V and 8 bases from J, with 18 bases in between. CDR3 loop: CASSFLQGEGEKLFF. CDR3 DNA sequence: TGTGCCAGCTCATTCTTACAGGGAGAGGGAGAAAAACTGTTTTTT.

The V gene is TRBV28, the J gene TRBJ2-7, with D unresolved. Trimming pared 2 bases from V and 2 bases from J, leaving 7 bases between. Looked up from germline, CDR1 is MDHEN and CDR2 is SYDVKM. This CDR3 comprises 13 residues. The CDR3 region has the DNA TGTGCCAGCAGTTTAAGTCAGACCTACGAGCAGTACTTC. This translates into CASSLSQTYEQYF.

The genes are TRBV19 and TRBJ1-3; no clear D gene. The CDR3 is 14 amino acids. Trimming shortened V by 4 bases and J by 0 bases, and 7 bases separated the two germline ends. Germline values: CDR1 LNHDA, CDR2 SQIVND (reference sequence). For the CDR3, the DNA is TGTGCCAGTAGTAGCGGCCTCTCTGGAAACACCATATATTTT. Protein product: CASSSGLSGNTIYF.